The next 23 T cell receptor beta chains were all read from a single sample in a study of Ad26.COV2.S vaccination and SARS-CoV-2 variants. Here immunoSEQ multiplex PCR was the method, and the copy in TCRdb shows in-frame clones only, minus some. This sample has about 350,000 clones, with 75% to 90% found just once. Treatment meaning: around 19 received Ad26.COV2.S at low or high dose, single or two shots; 5 received placebo; per-sample allocation not given. The study sampled participants on day 63 after the first vaccine or placebo injection. The material was peripheral blood, obtained in a trial of Ad26.COV2.S vaccine versus placebo. All receptors come from a person between 18 and 65 years old who received the Ad26.COV2.S COVID-19 vaccine or a placebo.

V and J are TRBV5-6 and TRBJ1-3; D gene uncertain. Trimming pared 3 bases from V and 2 bases from J, leaving 9 bases between. The CDR3 loop spans 14 amino acids. The germline V gene has CDR1 SGHDT and CDR2 YYEEEE. Written as DNA, the CDR3 is TGTGCCAGCAGCTCTGCCCCGACTGGAAACACCATATATTTT. As protein: CASSSAPTGNTIYF.

The V call is TRBV7-8, the J call TRBJ2-1; TRBD1 matches 7 bases. V trimming: 5 bases; J trimming: 5 bases; junction bases outside the gene matches: 12. CDR1 and CDR2 from the germline V gene are SGHVS and FQNEAQ. The CDR3 extends over 16 amino acids. This CDR3 reads CASSQRDSLLNNEQFF. CDR3 sequence (DNA): TGTGCCAGCAGCCAAAGGGACAGCCTCCTGAACAATGAGCAGTTCTTC. Using reference TRBV7-8 and TRBJ2-1 for the parts outside the CDR3, the full variable domain is GAGVSQSPRYKVAKRGQDVALRCDPISGHVSLFWYQQALGQGPEFLTYFQNEAQLDKSGLPSDRFFAERPEGSVSTLKIQRTQQEDSAVYLCASSQRDSLLNNEQFFGPGTRLTVL.

The chain carries TRBV2 and TRBJ2-4; 9 nucleotides line up with TRBD2. CDR1 is SNHLY, CDR2 FYNNEI, per germline. The junction had 9 bases not matched to a gene; V was cut back by 3 bases and J by 6 bases. This CDR3 contains 16 residues. The CDR3: CASSDWREGQGNIQYF. The CDR3 DNA reads TGTGCCAGCAGTGACTGGCGGGAGGGTCAGGGAAACATTCAGTACTTC.

The chain recombines TRBV7-2 with TRBJ1-1; perhaps TRBD1 as D (5 bases). Germline lookup yields CDR1 SGHTA and CDR2 FQGNSA. Trimming shortened V by 4 bases and J by 3 bases, and 9 bases separated the two germline ends. There are 13 residues in the CDR3. The CDR3 DNA reads as TGTGCCAGCAGCTCAGACAGTTACACTGAAGCTTTCTTT. Protein sequence: CASSSDSYTEAFF.

This chain joins TRBV28 and TRBJ2-7, with D possibly called TRBD1 or TRBD2 (5 bases each). Germline V lookup: CDR1 MDHEN, CDR2 SYDVKM. V dropped 7 bases and J dropped 2 bases, with 12 bases sitting between them. This CDR3 comprises 13 residues. DNA of the CDR3: TGTGCCAGCAAATGGGGACCGGCCTACGAGCAGTACTTC. Translated: CASKWGPAYEQYF.

The genes are TRBV18 and TRBJ2-3; D remains ambiguous. The CDR3 is 14 residues long. Looked up from germline, CDR1 is KGHSH and CDR2 is LQKENI. Trimming shortened V by 4 bases and J by 0 bases, and 8 bases separated the two germline ends. CDR3 sequence reads: CASSQARSTDTQYF. The DNA for the CDR3 is TGTGCCAGCTCACAGGCGAGAAGCACAGATACGCAGTATTTT.

The rearrangement links TRBV6-2 or TRBV6-3 to TRBJ1-1; D is ambiguous. CDR3 length equals 19 residues. Trimming left V 2 bases short and J 0 bases short, with 22 bases between. Germline CDR1 and CDR2: MNHEY and SVGEGT. CDR3 sequence reads: CASSYPTIVQWDMNTEAFF. The CDR3 bases are TGTGCCAGCAGTTACCCGACAATTGTCCAATGGGATATGAACACTGAAGCTTTCTTT.

The chain uses TRBV28 and TRBJ1-2, with TRBD1 matching over 8 bases. Germline assignment: CDR1 MDHEN and CDR2 SYDVKM. J lost 7 bases, V lost 6 bases, and 7 bases had no gene match. The CDR3 has 13 amino acids. The CDR3: CASSTPRGPGYTF. The CDR3, as DNA: TGTGCCAGCAGCACCCCCAGGGGGCCTGGCTACACCTTC.

The V gene is TRBV5-6, the J gene TRBJ1-2; D is unclear. The V end was cut by 2 bases, the J end by 3 bases, with 11 bases between. Germline assignment: CDR1 SGHDT and CDR2 YYEEEE. CDR3 length: 14 amino acids. The CDR3 DNA follows: TGTGCCAGCAGCTTTTCGGGGAATGACTATGGCTACACCTTC. Translation gives CASSFSGNDYGYTF.

CDR3 loop: CASSVAPGDEQYF. In DNA form, the CDR3 reads TGTGCCAGCAGCGTAGCCCCGGGTGACGAGCAGTACTTC. The chain is built from TRBV9 and TRBJ2-7; D remains unclear. The CDR3 runs 13 residues. The germline V and J ends were trimmed by 0 bases and 5 bases, with 9 bases remaining between them. Per germline, CDR1 SGDLS and CDR2 YYNGEE.

The chain uses TRBV7-3 and TRBJ2-1; 13 bases are a match to TRBD2. The CDR3 loop spans 16 amino acids. V lost 4 bases, J lost 6 bases, and 6 bases stayed unmatched. CDR1 SGHTA and CDR2 FQGTGA come from the germline V gene. The CDR3 DNA sequence: TGTGCCAGCAGCTCCCGGGGGACTAGCGGGACCAATGAGCAGTTCTTC. Encoded protein: CASSSRGTSGTNEQFF.

The genes are TRBV7-2 and TRBJ2-1; D is unclear. V was trimmed by 0 bases and J by 1 base, leaving 10 bases between them. Germline lookup yields CDR1 SGHTA and CDR2 FQGNSA. The CDR3 consists of 16 residues. CDR3 loop: CASSLALVLSYNEQFF. The CDR3 region has the DNA TGTGCCAGCAGCTTAGCGCTTGTTTTATCCTACAATGAGCAGTTCTTC.

The CDR3 sequence is CASSEPRNTGELFF. CDR3 DNA sequence: TGCGCCAGCAGTGAGCCCCGGAACACCGGGGAGCTGTTTTTT. The chain uses TRBV10-2 and TRBJ2-2; unclear D gene. V was clipped by 2 bases and J by 1 base, with 5 bases between them. In germline, CDR1 is WSHSY, CDR2 SAAADI. The CDR3 spans 14 residues.

V and J are TRBV27 and TRBJ2-7; D gene uncertain. From germline, CDR1 is MNHEY and CDR2 SMNVEV (reference sequence). This CDR3 has 13 residues. V was cut by 3 bases and J by 2 bases, with 8 bases left in between. CDR3 in amino acids: CASSFGPPYEQYF. The CDR3 region has the DNA TGTGCCAGCAGTTTCGGGCCGCCCTACGAGCAGTACTTC.

The V gene is TRBV7-2, the J gene TRBJ1-2, with TRBD1 as a possible D gene (5 bases). The germline CDR1 and CDR2 sequences are SGHTA and FQGNSA. The CDR3 is made up of 14 amino acids. Deletions cut 5 bases from V and 7 bases from J, with 17 bases between. This CDR3 reads CASSRIRQLGGYTF. The CDR3 DNA reads as TGTGCCAGCAGCCGTATAAGACAGTTGGGTGGCTACACCTTC. Variable domain in full (rest from reference TRBV7-2 and TRBJ1-2): GAGVSQSPSNKVTEKGKDVELRCDPISGHTALYWYRQSLGQGLEFLIYFQGNSAPDKSGLPSDRFSAERTGGSVSTLTIQRTQQEDSAVYLCASSRIRQLGGYTFGSGTRLTVV.

This clone was seen more than once but under ten times. This chain links TRBV4-3 with TRBJ1-1; D not certain. Germline CDR1 reads LGHNA; CDR2 reads YSLEER. CDR3 length equals 15 residues. Between the trimmed V and J ends, which lost 1 base and 5 bases, there was a span of 14 bases. CDR3 in DNA: TGCGCCAGCAGCCAAGGGATCCAAGGGATAACTGAAGCTTTCTTT. It specifies CASSQGIQGITEAFF.

V is TRBV5-4 and J is TRBJ2-1; D remains unclear. There are 15 residues in the CDR3. Germline V gene sequence: CDR1 SGHNT, CDR2 YYREEE (reference sequence). Trimming left V 4 bases short and J 6 bases short, with 17 bases between. CDR3 bases: TGTGCCAGCAGCAGAAGGAACTACCCTGTCAATGAGCAGTTCTTC. It yields the protein CASSRRNYPVNEQFF.

The gene calls are TRBV4-3 and TRBJ1-5, with 9 bases lining up with TRBD1. CDR1 and CDR2 from the germline V gene are LGHNA and YSLEER. V was pared by 4 bases and J by 4 bases, with 2 bases of the junction left unmatched. This CDR3 contains 14 residues. The CDR3 reads CASSPDRGNQPQHF. CDR3 nucleotides: TGCGCCAGCAGCCCTGACAGGGGGAATCAGCCCCAGCATTTT.

V usage is TRBV3-1 (or the pseudogene TRBV3-2) and J usage is TRBJ2-1; 7 bases are a match to TRBD2. The trim removed 1 base at V and 6 bases at J, leaving 0 bases unmatched. The germline V gene has CDR1 LGHDT and CDR2 YNNKEL (reference sequence). There are 13 residues in the CDR3. The CDR3 sequence is CASSQGGGNEQFF. CDR3 coding DNA: TGTGCCAGCAGCCAAGGGGGGGGCAATGAGCAGTTCTTC.

CDR3 DNA: TGTGCCAGCAGCGCCGTTGGAGGCTACACCTTC. It yields the protein CASSAVGGYTF. The chain carries TRBV9 and TRBJ1-2, with D uncertain. V was cut by 3 bases and J by 8 bases, with 8 bases left in between. Germline CDR1 SGDLS, CDR2 YYNGEE. The CDR3 totals 11 residues.

This clone was seen only a few times. The genes are TRBV5-1 and TRBJ1-2, with TRBD1 matching 8 bases. The V segment lost 4 bases and the J segment 4 bases; nucleotides outside the gene matches: 18. The germline CDR1 and CDR2 sequences are SGHRS and YFSETQ. The CDR3 totals 18 residues. CDR3 region: CASSPPRQGIRGGYGYTF. For the CDR3, the DNA is TGCGCCAGCAGCCCTCCCCGACAGGGGATACGTGGCGGCTATGGCTACACCTTC.

This clone was seen just once. The same CDR3 can be traced to other DNA sequences in this sample. V and J are TRBV19 and TRBJ2-7, with 7 bases lining up with TRBD1. The trim removed 5 bases at V and 1 base at J, leaving 8 bases unmatched. The CDR3 consists of 15 residues. The germline gives CDR1 LNHDA, CDR2 SQIVND (reference sequence). CDR3 loop: CASSLGPGGSYEQYF. In DNA, the CDR3 is TGTGCCAGTAGTCTGGGACCAGGGGGATCCTACGAGCAGTACTTC.

The V call is TRBV27, the J call TRBJ2-5, with a weak D call TRBD2 (6 bases). Germline V CDR1 and CDR2: MNHEY, SMNVEV (reference sequence). V was trimmed by 5 bases and J by 5 bases, leaving 18 bases between them. The CDR3 consists of 15 residues. CDR3 coding DNA: TGTGCCAGCAGTCTTGCCGCCGGGGGTTTGGAGACCCAGTACTTC. This sequence encodes CASSLAAGGLETQYF.